This record covers a single TCR beta chain. This entry belongs to a study of CD8+CD57+ T cells in acquired aplastic anemia. The germline V and J ends were trimmed by 1 base and 4 bases, with 10 bases remaining between them. Per the germline V gene, CDR1 is SEHNR and CDR2 is FQNEAQ (reference sequence). There are 14 residues in the CDR3. TCR beta VDJ and CDR3 profiles were obtained from a genomic DNA template. TCRdb used MiXCR to reprocess the reads, holding one entry per CDR3 protein. The sample lists some 240,000 distinct CDR3 sequences; about a third were seen once. The clonotype was recovered from a human donor in good health, serving as a control. The J gene is TRBJ1-1, the V gene TRBV7-9, with a weak D call TRBD1 (6 bases). Sequencing used sorted CD4+, CD8+, or CD8+CD57+ T cells (not recorded which) from PBMCs. CDR3 sequence reads: CASSLDEGGTEAFF. The CDR3 coding sequence is TGTGCCAGCAGCTTAGATGAAGGGGGCACTGAAGCTTTCTTT.